This T cell receptor (beta chain) was captured by sequencing in a study of T cell responses to AZD1222 COVID-19 vaccine. The protocol was immunoSEQ multiplex PCR, while the TCRdb copy is restricted to in-frame clones and leaves out a portion. Seen here are 110,000 or so clones, roughly 86% observed once, and the top ten hold roughly 3%. V lost 4 bases, J lost 4 bases, and 6 bases stayed unmatched. Germline CDR1 GTSNPN, CDR2 SVGIG (reference sequence). The CDR3 runs to 14 residues. V is TRBV30 and J is TRBJ1-4; 7 bases are shared with TRBD1. This sample comprised peripheral blood, obtained on day 0 of AZD1222 vaccination. The receptor was derived from an adult in good health. CDR3 DNA: TGTGCCTGGACGCCAGGGGGTTTTAATGAAAAACTGTTTTTT. Encoded protein: CAWTPGGFNEKLFF.